These T cell receptor beta chains were read from a single sample in a study of cytomegalovirus exposure and HLA in healthy donors. Only in-frame clones appear in the TCRdb table, and some are missing; sequencing was by immunoSEQ multiplex PCR. The sample table includes some 76,000 clones. Material for sequencing was PBMCs. Receptors originate from a man in his forties in good health and CMV-seronegative. Each CDR3 is given with its conserved first and last residue. Each record gives: J gene, V gene, D gene, CDR3 DNA, CDR3 protein. The D gene is left open where the match is weak.

>TRBJ1-1|TRBV29-1|TRBD1
TGCAGCGTTGTGGACAGGGCCACTGAAGCTTTCTTT
CSVVDRATEAFF
>TRBJ2-5|TRBV13|NA
TGTGCCAGCAGCCTCGGGAAGGCAGTCCGGTGGGAGACCCAGTACTTC
CASSLGKAVRWETQYF
>TRBJ1-1|TRBV18|TRBD1
TGTGCCAGCTACAGGGACAGGCTTAACACTGAAGCTTTCTTT
CASYRDRLNTEAFF
>TRBJ1-1|TRBV6-5|NA
TGTGCCAGCATGCGGGGGGGGCCAGCTTTCTTT
CASMRGGPAFF
>TRBJ2-7|TRBV29-1|NA
TGCAGCGCCAGACCCATAGGCGGCACCTACGAGCAGTACTTC
CSARPIGGTYEQYF
>TRBJ2-6|TRBV7-9|TRBD1
TGTGCCAGCAGCTCTTGGACAGGGGTGACTGGGGCCAACGTCCTGACTTTC
CASSSWTGVTGANVLTF
>TRBJ2-1|TRBV30|NA
TGTGCCTGGAGTATCGACCGGGACAATGAGCAGTTCTTC
CAWSIDRDNEQFF
>TRBJ2-6|TRBV5-6|NA
TGTGCCAGCAGCTTAGTAGCTGGGGCCAACGTCCTGACTTTC
CASSLVAGANVLTF
>TRBJ1-1|TRBV28|TRBD1
TGTGCCAGCAGACAAACCCAACAGGGGGGCGGCACTGAAGCTTTCTTT
CASRQTQQGGGTEAFF
>TRBJ2-5|TRBV7-7|TRBD2
TGTGCCAGCAGCAAGACCTCCGGGGGGGCGTCCGAGACCCAGTACTTC
CASSKTSGGASETQYF
>TRBJ2-3|TRBV10-1|TRBD1
TGCGCCAGCAGTGGACAGGGGGCAGCCGATACGCAGTATTTT
CASSGQGAADTQYF
>TRBJ1-1|TRBV18|NA
TGTGCCAGCTCACCACCTGCGGTGGACACTGAAGCTTTCTTT
CASSPPAVDTEAFF
>TRBJ2-4|TRBV6-1|NA
TGTGCCAGCAGTGCTGGGACAACCAAAAACATTCAGTACTTC
CASSAGTTKNIQYF
>TRBJ1-1|TRBV28|TRBD1
TGTGCCAGCAGCACCCCCCGACAGGGGGACACTGAAGCTTTCTTT
CASSTPRQGDTEAFF
>TRBJ1-3|TRBV5-8|TRBD1
TGTGCCAGCAGCCGGGGGACAGGGAGCAACACCATATATTTT
CASSRGTGSNTIYF
>TRBJ2-5|TRBV7-8|TRBD1
TGTGCCAGCAGCGCACCCGGGACAGGCTATAAGCAAGAGACCCAGTACTTC
CASSAPGTGYKQETQYF
>TRBJ2-4|TRBV7-9|TRBD2
TGTGCCAGCAGCTTGGCTTACCCGGGAGGAAACATTCAGTACTTC
CASSLAYPGGNIQYF
>TRBJ1-1|TRBV29-1|NA
TGCAGCGTTAGCCCAGGGAAGGACACTGAAGCTTTCTTT
CSVSPGKDTEAFF
>TRBJ2-1|TRBV5-1|TRBD2
TGCGCCAGCAGCTTAGCGGGGGGGATCTACAATGAGCAGTTCTTC
CASSLAGGIYNEQFF
>TRBJ1-2|TRBV5-5|NA
TGTGCCAGCAGCTTAGACAGGCGAGGCTACACCTTC
CASSLDRRGYTF
>TRBJ1-1|TRBV27|NA
TGTGCCAGCAGTTTAGTCGTCGGGGGGAACACTGAAGCTTTCTTT
CASSLVVGGNTEAFF
>TRBJ1-2|TRBV7-9|NA
TGTGCCAGCAGCCTACTGGGGGGGGCCAGCTATGGCTACACCTTC
CASSLLGGASYGYTF
>TRBJ2-5|TRBV5-1|NA
TGCGCCAGCAGCTTGATCACAGGCAGCCCCCAAGAGACCCAGTACTTC
CASSLITGSPQETQYF
>TRBJ1-1|TRBV5-1|NA
TGCGCCAGCAGCTCCCAGGGAAATGAAGCTTTCTTT
CASSSQGNEAFF
>TRBJ2-1|TRBV7-8|TRBD2
TGTGCCAGCAGAACTACCAGCGGGACGCACGAGCAGTTCTTC
CASRTTSGTHEQFF
>TRBJ2-1|TRBV4-2|TRBD1
TGTGCCAGCAGCCCAGGACAGGACTACAATGAGCAGTTCTTC
CASSPGQDYNEQFF
>TRBJ2-7|TRBV6-5|TRBD1
TGTGCCAGCAGTTACCGACAGGGATTGGGCGAGCAGTACTTC
CASSYRQGLGEQYF
>TRBJ2-1|TRBV14|NA
TGTGCCAGCAGCCAAGATTCAGCGCTTGAGCAGTTCTTC
CASSQDSALEQFF
>TRBJ2-7|TRBV11-2|NA
TGTGCCAGCGCCCGACAGGTATTCTACGAGCAGTACTTC
CASARQVFYEQYF
>TRBJ2-3|TRBV5-5|TRBD1
TGTGCCAGCAGCGGGGGACAGGGAGACACAGATACGCAGTATTTT
CASSGGQGDTDTQYF
>TRBJ2-3|TRBV30|TRBD2
TGTGCCTGGATTGGGGGGGGCACAGATACGCAGTATTTT
CAWIGGGTDTQYF
>TRBJ1-3|TRBV6-6|NA
TGTGCCAGCAGTTACTCTCAGGGAAGCAACACCATATATTTT
CASSYSQGSNTIYF
>TRBJ1-4|TRBV30|NA
TGTGCCTGGAGTGTACTGAGGCCTTCAACTGAAAAACTGTTTTTT
CAWSVLRPSTEKLFF
>TRBJ2-5|TRBV10-3|NA
TGTGCCATCAGGGACGGAAGGGGGCAAGAGACCCAGTACTTC
CAIRDGRGQETQYF
>TRBJ2-3|TRBV6-5|TRBD1
TGTGCCAGCACCGACAGGGCTAGGGCAGATACGCAGTATTTT
CASTDRARADTQYF
>TRBJ2-7|TRBV15|TRBD1
TGTGCCACCAGCGGACAGGGAACCTACGAGCAGTACTTC
CATSGQGTYEQYF
>TRBJ2-2|TRBV7-2|NA
TGTGCCAGCAGCTTAGCGGGGGGTTCGGGCACCGGGGAGCTGTTTTTT
CASSLAGGSGTGELFF
>TRBJ2-3|TRBV19|NA
TGTGCCAGTAGCAGCGGGAGCACAGATACGCAGTATTTT
CASSSGSTDTQYF
>TRBJ2-5|TRBV4-2|NA
TGTGCCAGCAGCCAACTAGTGCAAGAGACCCAGTACTTC
CASSQLVQETQYF
>TRBJ1-4|TRBV7-9|TRBD1
TGTGCCAGCAGCTCGGGACAGGGTACCGAAAAACTGTTTTTT
CASSSGQGTEKLFF
>TRBJ2-5|TRBV7-7|TRBD1
TGTGCTAGCAGCCCACCTCGGACAGGGGGCGGGATGGAGACCCAGTACTTC
CASSPPRTGGGMETQYF
>TRBJ2-5|TRBV7-2|NA
TGTGCCAGCAGCTTATCAGGGGTTAGGGGAGAGACCCAGTACTTC
CASSLSGVRGETQYF
>TRBJ2-7|TRBV27|TRBD1
TGTGCCAGCAGTTTAACTCCTAGGACAGGCTTGATGGGGGAGCAGTACTTC
CASSLTPRTGLMGEQYF
>TRBJ2-3|TRBV7-5|NA
TGTGTCAGAAGCCGATACCGGGACTGGCAGTATTTT
CVRSRYRDWQYF
>TRBJ2-7|TRBV19|NA
TGTGCCAGTAGTGGGGCAACCGAACCCCAGTACTTC
CASSGATEPQYF
>TRBJ2-3|TRBV5-6|TRBD2
TGTGCCAGCAGCTTGACTAGCGGCTTCACAGATACGCAGTATTTT
CASSLTSGFTDTQYF
>TRBJ2-1|TRBV19|TRBD2
TGTGCCAGTAGTATATTAACTAGCGGGGGCCAGAGCTCCTACAATGAGCAGTTCTTC
CASSILTSGGQSSYNEQFF